This T cell receptor beta chain stems from a study of T-cell memory formation after mild COVID-19. Overall study: Each donor largely had its own TCR clusters. Study observations and caveats: Researchers could not confirm that second-wave clones peaking on day 37 targeted SARS-CoV-2. The study found contracting CD4+ clones mainly in CM and EM and contracting CD8+ clones in EMRA.

MiXCR was run by TCRdb on the 5' RACE reads, yielding one entry per CDR3 protein. The data hold around 140,000 distinct CDR3 sequences, with 6% observed a single time. This CDR3 has 14 residues. Trimming took off 6 bases at V and 4 bases at J, with 15 bases between the two ends. The sample holds many counts of this clonotype. Antigen specificity is unknown. This chain uses TRBV12-3 or TRBV12-4 with TRBJ1-1; D is unresolved. The sample consisted of PBMCs or a T cell subset sorted from them (not recorded which). The clonotype comes from an adult woman who had mild COVID-19 (a few samples of this study predate the infection). Cell type and time point are not known. CDR3 coding DNA: TGTGCCAGCAGCCTTACCGGGCCCCCCACTGAAGCTTTCTTT. Amino acid sequence: CASSLTGPPTEAFF.